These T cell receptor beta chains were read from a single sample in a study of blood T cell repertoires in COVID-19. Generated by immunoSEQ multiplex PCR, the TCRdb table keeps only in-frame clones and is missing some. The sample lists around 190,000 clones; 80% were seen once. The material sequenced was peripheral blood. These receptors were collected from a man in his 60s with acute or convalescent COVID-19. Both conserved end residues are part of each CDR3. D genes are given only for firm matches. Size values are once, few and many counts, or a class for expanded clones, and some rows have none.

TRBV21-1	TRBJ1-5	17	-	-	CASSVGSGGARNQPQHF	TGTGCCAGCAGCGTGGGGTCGGGAGGGGCTCGCAATCAGCCCCAGCATTTT
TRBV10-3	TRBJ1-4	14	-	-	CAISPLGGDEKLFF	TGTGCCATCAGTCCTCTGGGGGGGGACGAAAAACTGTTTTTT
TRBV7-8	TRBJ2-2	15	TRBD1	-	CASSKDRVNTGELFF	TGTGCCAGCAGCAAGGACAGGGTCAACACCGGGGAGCTGTTTTTT
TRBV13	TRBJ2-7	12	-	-	CASSSTKYEQYF	TGTGCCAGCAGCTCTACCAAATACGAGCAGTACTTC
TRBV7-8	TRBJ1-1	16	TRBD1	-	CASSLGTGAMNTEAFF	TGTGCCAGCAGCTTAGGGACAGGGGCCATGAACACTGAAGCTTTCTTT
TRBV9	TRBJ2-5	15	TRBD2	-	CASSSLAGGKETQYF	TGTGCCAGCAGCTCACTAGCGGGGGGAAAAGAGACCCAGTACTTC
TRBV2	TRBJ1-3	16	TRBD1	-	CASRARTGGRGNTIYF	TGTGCCAGCAGGGCCAGGACAGGTGGGCGAGGAAACACCATATATTTT
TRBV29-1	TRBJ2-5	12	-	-	CSVAGNQETQYF	TGCAGCGTTGCAGGGAACCAAGAGACCCAGTACTTC
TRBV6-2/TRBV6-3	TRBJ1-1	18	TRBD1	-	CASSPLRDRGLGNTEAFF	TGTGCCAGCAGCCCTCTTCGGGACAGGGGCCTAGGGAACACTGAAGCTTTCTTT
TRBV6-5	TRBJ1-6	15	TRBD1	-	CASSFRDRSNSPLHF	TGTGCCAGCAGTTTTCGGGACAGAAGCAATTCACCCCTCCACTTT
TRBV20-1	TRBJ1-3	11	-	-	CSAHSGNTIYF	TGCAGTGCTCACTCTGGAAACACCATATATTTT
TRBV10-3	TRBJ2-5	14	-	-	CAISESSEQETQYF	TGTGCCATCAGTGAGTCGTCCGAGCAAGAGACCCAGTACTTC
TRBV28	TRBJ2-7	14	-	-	CASSLETGPYEQYF	TGTGCCAGCAGTTTAGAGACAGGCCCCTACGAGCAGTACTTC
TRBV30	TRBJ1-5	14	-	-	CAWSVRQGNQPQHF	TGTGCCTGGAGTGTACGGCAGGGGAATCAGCCCCAGCATTTT
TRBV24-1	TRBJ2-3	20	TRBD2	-	CATSGPSVRGVPSSTDTQYF	TGTGCCACCAGTGGACCCTCCGTACGGGGGGTGCCATCTAGCACAGATACGCAGTATTTT
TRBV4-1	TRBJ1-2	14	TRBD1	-	CASSHRRDSYGYTF	TGCGCCAGCAGCCACCGCCGGGACAGCTATGGCTACACCTTC
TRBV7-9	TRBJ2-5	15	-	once	CASSFLPGVQETQYF	TGTGCCAGCAGCTTTTTACCAGGGGTCCAAGAGACCCAGTACTTC
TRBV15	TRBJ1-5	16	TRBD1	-	CATSREGQGIGQPQHF	TGTGCCACCAGCAGAGAGGGACAGGGGATTGGGCAGCCCCAGCATTTT
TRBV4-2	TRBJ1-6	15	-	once	CASSQDLQTNSPLHF	TGTGCCAGCAGCCAGGATCTACAGACTAATTCACCCCTCCACTTT
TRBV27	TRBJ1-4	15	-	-	CASSLKGATNEKLFF	TGTGCCAGCAGTTTAAAGGGGGCAACTAATGAAAAACTGTTTTTT
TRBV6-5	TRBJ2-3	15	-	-	CASSYSGLPTDTQYF	TGTGCCAGCAGTTACAGTGGACTACCAACAGATACGCAGTATTTT
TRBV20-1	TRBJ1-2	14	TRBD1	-	CSASTAGQGAGYTF	TGCAGTGCTAGTACAGCGGGACAGGGCGCCGGCTACACCTTC
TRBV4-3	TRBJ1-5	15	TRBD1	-	CASSPRQGGNQPQHF	TGCGCCAGCAGCCCCAGACAGGGGGGGAATCAGCCCCAGCATTTT
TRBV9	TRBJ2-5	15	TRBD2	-	CASSAGLAGVETQYF	TGTGCCAGCAGCGCAGGACTAGCGGGGGTAGAGACCCAGTACTTC
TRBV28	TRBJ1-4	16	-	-	CASSQPAGRGNEKLFF	TGTGCCAGCAGCCAGCCGGCCGGGCGGGGGAATGAAAAACTGTTTTTT
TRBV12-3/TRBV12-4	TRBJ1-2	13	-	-	CASSILRESGYTF	TGTGCCAGCAGTATACTCAGGGAATCTGGCTACACCTTC
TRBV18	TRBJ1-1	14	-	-	CASSPTGGYTEAFF	TGTGCCAGCTCTCCCACAGGTGGTTACACTGAAGCTTTCTTT
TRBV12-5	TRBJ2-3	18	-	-	CASGLAPLEGDVGDTQYF	TGTGCTAGTGGTTTGGCGCCCCTTGAAGGGGATGTCGGGGATACGCAGTATTTT
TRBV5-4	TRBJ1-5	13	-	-	CASSFMGAQPQHF	TGTGCCAGCAGCTTCATGGGGGCTCAGCCCCAGCATTTT
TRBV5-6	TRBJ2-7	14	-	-	CASSLDGGTYEQYF	TGTGCCAGCAGCTTGGACGGAGGTACCTACGAGCAGTACTTC
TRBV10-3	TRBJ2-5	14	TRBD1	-	CAISESTGVETQYF	TGTGCCATCAGTGAGTCGACAGGGGTCGAGACCCAGTACTTC
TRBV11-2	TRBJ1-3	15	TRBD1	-	CASSLGSTGRNTIYF	TGTGCCAGCAGCTTAGGGTCGACAGGGAGAAACACCATATATTTT
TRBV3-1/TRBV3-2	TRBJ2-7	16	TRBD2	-	CASSQERLAGGYEQYF	TGTGCCAGCAGCCAAGAGAGGCTAGCGGGGGGTTACGAGCAGTACTTC
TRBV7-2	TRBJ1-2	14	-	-	CASSSALSRRGYTF	TGTGCCAGCAGCTCCGCGTTGAGTCGGAGAGGCTACACCTTC
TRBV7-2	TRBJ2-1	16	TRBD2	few	CASSSLLAGGMGEQFF	TGTGCCAGCAGCTCCCTACTAGCGGGGGGAATGGGTGAGCAGTTCTTC
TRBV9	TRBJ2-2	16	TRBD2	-	CASSVTSGGAAGELFF	TGTGCCAGCAGCGTTACTAGCGGGGGGGCCGCCGGGGAGCTGTTTTTT
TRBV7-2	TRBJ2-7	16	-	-	CASSFPLGGNPYEQYF	TGTGCCAGCAGCTTTCCGCTGGGCGGGAACCCCTACGAGCAGTACTTC
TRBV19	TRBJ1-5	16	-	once	CASSSGREYSNQPQHF	TGTGCCAGTAGCTCCGGCAGGGAATATAGCAATCAGCCCCAGCATTTT
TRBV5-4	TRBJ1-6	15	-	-	CASRSTGTNDSPLHF	TGTGCCAGCAGATCTACCGGGACAAACGATTCACCCCTCCACTTT
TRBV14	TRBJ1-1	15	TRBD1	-	CASSPWTGLDTEAFF	TGTGCCAGCAGCCCGTGGACAGGTCTGGACACTGAAGCTTTCTTT
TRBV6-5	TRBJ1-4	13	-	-	CASSRDNNEKLFF	TGTGCCAGCAGCCGGGACAATAATGAAAAACTGTTTTTT
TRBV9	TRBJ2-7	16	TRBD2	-	CASSVGPSGTYYEQYF	TGTGCCAGCAGCGTAGGGCCTAGCGGGACTTACTACGAGCAGTACTTC